Below are 29 T cell receptor beta chains sequenced from a single sample in a study of blood T cell repertoires in COVID-19. Assay used: immunoSEQ multiplex PCR; TCRdb lists only in-frame clones, some missing. The repertoire consists of 270,000 or so clones, with approximately 86% occurring once and the leading ten covering roughly 2.6%. The sample taken for sequencing was PBMCs or T cells enriched from blood (not recorded which). Receptors originate from a woman in her late teens or twenties who had recovered from COVID-19.

The CDR3 sequence: CASSQGVAGLDTDTQYF. The CDR3 region has the DNA TGCGCCAGCAGCCAAGGGGTAGCGGGACTAGACACAGATACGCAGTATTTT. The chain has TRBV4-3 and TRBJ2-3; 8 nucleotides agree with TRBD2. After removal of 1 base from V and 2 bases from J, the junction contained 8 bases not matched to a gene. Germline V gene lookup returns CDR1 LGHNA and CDR2 YSLEER. The CDR3 is made up of 17 amino acids.

The chain recombines TRBV10-3 with TRBJ2-2; 12 bases are shared with TRBD1. CDR1 is ENHRY, CDR2 SYGVKD, per germline. The CDR3 is 17 residues long. V shed 6 bases, J shed 2 bases, and the junction held 7 bases outside the gene matches. This chain's CDR3 is CAIRGTGTGGNTGELFF. Here the CDR3 DNA reads TGTGCCATCAGGGGAACCGGGACAGGGGGCAACACCGGGGAGCTGTTTTTT.

The gene calls are TRBV5-4 and TRBJ2-5; TRBD2 aligns across 7 bases. The CDR3 totals 13 residues. The V gene end was trimmed by 10 bases and the J gene end by 2 bases; junction bases not matched to a gene: 8. Germline assignment: CDR1 SGHNT and CDR2 YYREEE (reference sequence). DNA of the CDR3: TGTGCCTGGGGGGGACTTTCACAAGAGACCCAGTACTTC. It encodes CAWGGLSQETQYF.

This clone was counted a few times. The rearrangement uses TRBV7-3 and TRBJ1-5, with 8 bases matching TRBD1. CDR1 and CDR2 from the germline V gene are SGHTA and FQGTGA. CDR3 length: 13 amino acids. V lost 3 bases and J lost 7; bases outside the gene matches: 2. The CDR3 spells CASSLDREQPQHF. CDR3 DNA sequence: TGTGCCAGCAGCTTGGACAGGGAGCAGCCCCAGCATTTT.

The J gene is TRBJ2-6, the V gene TRBV5-1; a weak D match, TRBD1 (5 bases). V was shortened by 3 bases and J by 0 bases, with 16 bases between the two germline ends. CDR1 and CDR2 from the germline V gene are SGHRS and YFSETQ. CDR3 length: 18 amino acids. The CDR3 coding sequence is TGCGCCAGCAGCTCGCAGGGTATCTTAGGCTCTGGGGCCAACGTCCTGACTTTC. Its translation is CASSSQGILGSGANVLTF.

The genes are TRBV18 and TRBJ2-2, with a weak D call TRBD1 (6 bases). Germline V lookup: CDR1 KGHSH, CDR2 LQKENI. The ends were cut back, 6 bases at V and 7 bases at J, with 15 bases in the middle. CDR3 size: 14 residues. CDR3 region: CASSRGQLNGELFF. The CDR3 region has the DNA TGTGCCAGCTCCCGCGGACAGTTGAACGGGGAGCTGTTTTTT.

The gene calls are TRBV28 and TRBJ2-7, with 7 nucleotides matching TRBD2. The J segment lost 3 bases and the V segment lost 5 bases, leaving 10 bases of the junction unmatched. The CDR3 spans 15 residues. From germline, CDR1 is MDHEN and CDR2 SYDVKM. CDR3 in amino acids: CASSRRLADNYEQYF. The CDR3 region has the DNA TGTGCCAGCAGTCGGCGTCTAGCGGATAACTACGAGCAGTACTTC. Looking up the rest from reference TRBV28 and TRBJ2-7 gives the full variable domain: DVKVTQSSRYLVKRTGEKVFLECVQDMDHENMFWYRQDPGLGLRLIYFSYDVKMKEKGDIPEGYSVSREKKERFSLILESASTNQTSMYLCASSRRLADNYEQYFGPGTRLTVT.

The J gene is TRBJ2-7, the V gene TRBV5-1; 9 positions match TRBD1. After removal of 3 bases from V and 5 bases from J, the junction contained 6 bases not matched to a gene. This CDR3 is 14 amino acids long. Germline V CDR1 and CDR2: SGHRS, YFSETQ. The CDR3 is CASSSGQGGDEQYF. CDR3 DNA sequence: TGCGCCAGCAGCTCGGGACAGGGAGGTGACGAGCAGTACTTC.

The CDR3 spells CSVTEGDYGYTF. The CDR3 DNA reads TGCAGCGTTACTGAGGGGGACTATGGCTACACCTTC. This chain joins TRBV29-1 and TRBJ1-2, with TRBD1 as a possible D gene (6 bases). The length of the CDR3 is 12 residues. Trimming pared 5 bases from V and 3 bases from J, leaving 10 bases between. Per the germline V gene, CDR1 is SQVTM and CDR2 is ANQGSEA.

The rearrangement uses TRBV19 and TRBJ2-1; 12 bases agree with TRBD1. The CDR3 consists of 13 residues. The J segment lost 8 bases and the V segment lost 7 bases, leaving 3 bases of the junction unmatched. Germline CDR1 is LNHDA and CDR2 is SQIVND (reference sequence). For the CDR3, the DNA is TGTGCCAGTACCGGGACAGGGGGCTATGAGCAGTTCTTC. Protein sequence: CASTGTGGYEQFF.

This chain joins TRBV18 and TRBJ2-1; the D gene is possibly TRBD2 (5 bases). Germline CDR1 is KGHSH and CDR2 is LQKENI. The ends were cut back, 4 bases at V and 3 bases at J, with 13 bases in the middle. The CDR3 totals 15 residues. The CDR3 bases are TGTGCCAGCTCACTAGCAGCGGAAATCTACAATGAGCAGTTCTTC. As protein: CASSLAAEIYNEQFF.

This chain connects TRBV28 to TRBJ1-6; 8 bases fit TRBD1. The CDR3 has 13 amino acids. Germline CDR1 is MDHEN and CDR2 is SYDVKM. In DNA form, the CDR3 reads TGTGCTACAGGACAGGGTCAGGAATCACCCCTCCACTTT. Amino acids: CATGQGQESPLHF.

The V call is TRBV1, the J call TRBJ2-3; the table's D call, TRBD2, was not checked against the DNA. TRBV1 is assigned pseudogene status. The CDR3 is 16 amino acids. The CDR3 DNA reads TGCACCAGCAGCCAAGCCGGGACTAGAAGCACAGATACGCAGTATTTT. This translates into CTSSQAGTRSTDTQYF.

The V gene is TRBV10-2, the J gene TRBJ1-6; D gene unclear. Germline CDR1 and CDR2: WSHSY and SAAADI. Trimming pared 6 bases from V and 4 bases from J, leaving 10 bases between. The CDR3 runs 14 residues. The CDR3 DNA sequence: TGCGCCAGCAGATCGTTCACTTATAATTCACCCCTCCACTTT. Translation: CASRSFTYNSPLHF.

V usage is TRBV18 and J usage is TRBJ2-1; 9 bases fit TRBD1. The CDR3 contains 16 residues. The trim removed 1 base at V and 8 bases at J, leaving 9 bases unmatched. CDR1 is KGHSH and CDR2 is LQKENI in the germline V gene. CDR3 in DNA: TGTGCCAGCTCACCACGGGCACAGGGGGCTGGCGATGAGCAGTTCTTC. Protein sequence: CASSPRAQGAGDEQFF.

The rearrangement joins TRBV5-6 to TRBJ2-4; D remains unclear. Looked up from germline, CDR1 is SGHDT and CDR2 is YYEEEE. The V end lost 1 base, the J end lost 3 bases, and 11 bases lay between the germline ends. The CDR3 spans 15 residues. This chain's CDR3 is CASSLMAGGKNIQYF. The CDR3 nucleotides read TGTGCCAGCAGCTTGATGGCAGGTGGCAAAAACATTCAGTACTTC.

This chain connects TRBV5-1 to TRBJ2-3; 8 bases match TRBD2. The CDR3 covers 15 residues. V trimming: 4 bases; J trimming: 6 bases; junction bases outside the gene matches: 10. From germline, CDR1 is SGHRS and CDR2 YFSETQ. CDR3 nucleotide sequence: TGCGCCAGCAGCCCCGGGACTAGGTTTTCTGATACGCAGTATTTT. Amino acids: CASSPGTRFSDTQYF.

This clone came up once. CDR3 sequence: CASAPSGGNTIYF. The CDR3 DNA is TGCGCCAGCGCACCCTCGGGAGGAAACACCATATATTTT. This chain connects TRBV10-2 to TRBJ1-3; D unclear. Germline V gives CDR1 WSHSY, CDR2 SAAADI. The V end lost 8 bases, the J end lost 4 bases, and 12 bases lay between the germline ends. This CDR3 contains 13 residues.

The chain uses TRBV5-8 and TRBJ1-1; possibly TRBD1 for D (5 bases). From germline, CDR1 is SGHTS and CDR2 YDEGEE. Trimming pared 4 bases from V and 3 bases from J, leaving 16 bases between. This CDR3 region has 15 residues. CDR3 amino acids: CASSPAGLTHTEAFF. In nucleotides, the CDR3 is TGTGCCAGCAGCCCCGCGGGACTAACTCACACTGAAGCTTTCTTT.

V is TRBV10-2 and J is TRBJ1-1, with unresolved D. Trimming removed 8 bases from V and 0 bases from J, with 25 bases in between. The CDR3 covers 18 residues. CDR1 is WSHSY, CDR2 SAAADI, per germline. For the CDR3, the DNA is TGCGCCAGCGTTCCTCGTCGCAGGCTGCCCTTAATGAACACTGAAGCTTTCTTT. This gives the protein CASVPRRRLPLMNTEAFF.

CDR3 protein: CASSLELVLPALAYEQYF. The CDR3 DNA reads as TGTGCCAGCAGCTTAGAACTAGTCCTACCGGCATTGGCCTACGAGCAGTACTTC. The V call is TRBV7-9, the J call TRBJ2-7, with D possibly matching TRBD2 (5 bases). Trimming pared 1 base from V and 2 bases from J, leaving 21 bases between. Germline assignment: CDR1 SEHNR and CDR2 FQNEAQ (reference sequence). The CDR3 has 18 residues.

The gene calls are TRBV3-1 (or the pseudogene TRBV3-2) and TRBJ2-7, with D tentatively TRBD1 (6 bases). Trimming removed 0 bases from V and 5 bases from J, with 14 bases in between. The CDR3 loop spans 15 amino acids. From germline, CDR1 is LGHDT and CDR2 YNNKEL (reference sequence). CDR3 coding DNA: TGTGCCAGCAGCCAAGAGCTGGGACAATTCCACGAGCAGTACTTC. Protein product: CASSQELGQFHEQYF.

The chain joins TRBV7-9 to TRBJ1-3, with D maybe TRBD1 (5 bases). The CDR3 consists of 15 residues. Per the germline V gene, CDR1 is SEHNR and CDR2 is FQNEAQ (reference sequence). V lost 5 bases and J 8 bases, leaving 19 bases between the germline ends. The CDR3 here is CASSNIPRRGDTIYF. Written as DNA, the CDR3 is TGTGCCAGCAGCAACATCCCCCGGCGGGGGGACACCATATATTTT.

This chain links TRBV5-1 with TRBJ2-7; D is perhaps TRBD1 (6 bases). The CDR3 contains 15 residues. The ends were cut back, 0 bases at V and 6 bases at J, with 16 bases in the middle. Germline CDR1 SGHRS, CDR2 YFSETQ. This CDR3 reads CASSLDAPGQFEQYF. CDR3 nucleotides: TGCGCCAGCAGCTTGGATGCTCCGGGACAATTCGAGCAGTACTTC.

The J gene is TRBJ1-1, the V gene TRBV5-1, with 8 bases matching TRBD1. This CDR3 has 15 residues. V shed 4 bases and J 11 bases; nucleotides not matched to a gene: 16. CDR1 and CDR2 from the germline V gene are SGHRS and YFSETQ. In DNA, the CDR3 is TGCGCCAGCAGCCCCTGGGGGCAGGGGAGACAGGGGGCTTTCTTT. Its translation: CASSPWGQGRQGAFF.

The V gene is TRBV7-2, the J gene TRBJ2-7; 10 bases match TRBD2. V was pared by 5 bases and J by 2 bases, with 3 bases of the junction left unmatched. The CDR3 runs 14 residues. Looked up from germline, CDR1 is SGHTA and CDR2 is FQGNSA. The CDR3 here is CASSASGRAYEQYF. As DNA, the CDR3 is TGTGCCAGCAGCGCGAGCGGGAGGGCCTACGAGCAGTACTTC.

The rearrangement joins TRBV5-1 to TRBJ2-7; 10 nucleotides align to TRBD1. The germline CDR1 and CDR2 sequences are SGHRS and YFSETQ. CDR3 length: 14 residues. J gave up 4 bases and V 3 bases, and 4 bases lay outside the gene matches. In DNA form, the CDR3 reads TGCGCCAGCAGCTACGGACAGGGGGATTACGAGCAGTACTTC. Translated, it gives CASSYGQGDYEQYF.

The rearrangement joins TRBV11-2 to TRBJ1-5; D is unclear. V gave up 1 base and J gave up 1 base, with 2 bases separating them. From germline, CDR1 is SGHAT and CDR2 FQNNGV. The CDR3 consists of 13 residues. The CDR3 DNA is TGTGCCAGCAGCTTAGCGAGCAATCAGCCCCAGCATTTT. This translates into CASSLASNQPQHF.

The rearrangement joins TRBV5-1 to TRBJ1-2; tentative D call: TRBD1 (5 bases). Trimming stripped 0 bases from V and 2 bases from J, with 11 bases between. Germline CDR1 SGHRS, CDR2 YFSETQ. The CDR3 sequence is 15 residues long. The CDR3 bases are TGCGCCAGCAGCTTGGTTGCAGGGATCAACTATGGCTACACCTTC. Translating it yields CASSLVAGINYGYTF.